Sequencing of this T cell receptor beta chain was carried out in a study of cytomegalovirus exposure and HLA in healthy donors. This CDR3 has 16 amino acids. Germline V lookup: CDR1 SEHNR, CDR2 FQNEAQ (reference sequence). The V and J ends lost 5 bases and 0 bases, in that order; junction bases with no gene match: 5. Study results and caveats: In a later analysis, HLA-associated beta chains showed higher expansion and lower generation probabilities than comparable chains.

As concerns this clone: Its antigen is currently unknown.

Primers for the PCR totalled 60 Vbeta and 13 Jbeta. Clones were read by immunoSEQ multiplex PCR, and TCRdb kept only the in-frame ones, dropping some. The sample carries about 150,000 clones, over 65% recorded once. The receptor's source is a woman aged 35 to 49 in good health and CMV-seronegative. The V call is TRBV7-9, the J call TRBJ2-3, with TRBD2 identical over 10 bases. Sequences were obtained from PBMCs. The CDR3 DNA reads as TGTGCCAGCAGCCGGACTAGCGGATCTAGCACAGATACGCAGTATTTT. Translated: CASSRTSGSSTDTQYF.